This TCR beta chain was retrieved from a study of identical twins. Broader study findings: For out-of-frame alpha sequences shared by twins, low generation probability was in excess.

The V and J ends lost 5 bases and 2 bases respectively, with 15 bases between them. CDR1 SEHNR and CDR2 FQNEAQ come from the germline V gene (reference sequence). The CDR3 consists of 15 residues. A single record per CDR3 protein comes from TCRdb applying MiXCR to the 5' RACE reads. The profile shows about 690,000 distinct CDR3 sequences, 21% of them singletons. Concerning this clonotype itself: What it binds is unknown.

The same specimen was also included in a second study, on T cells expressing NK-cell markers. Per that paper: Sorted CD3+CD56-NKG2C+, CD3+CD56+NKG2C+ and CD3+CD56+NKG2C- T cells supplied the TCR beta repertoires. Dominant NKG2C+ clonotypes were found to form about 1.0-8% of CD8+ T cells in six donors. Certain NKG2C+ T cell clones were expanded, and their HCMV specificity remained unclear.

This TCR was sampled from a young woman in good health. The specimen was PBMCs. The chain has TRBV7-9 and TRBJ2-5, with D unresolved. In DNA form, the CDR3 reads TGTGCCAGCAGCCACCCCCTCCCTGGACAAGAGACCCAGTACTTC. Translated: CASSHPLPGQETQYF. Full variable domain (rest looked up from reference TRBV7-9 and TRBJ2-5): DTGVSQNPRHKITKRGQNVTFRCDPISEHNRLYWYRQTLGQGPEFLTYFQNEAQLEKSRLLSDRFSAERPKGSFSTLEIQRTEQGDSAMYLCASSHPLPGQETQYFGPGTRLLVL.